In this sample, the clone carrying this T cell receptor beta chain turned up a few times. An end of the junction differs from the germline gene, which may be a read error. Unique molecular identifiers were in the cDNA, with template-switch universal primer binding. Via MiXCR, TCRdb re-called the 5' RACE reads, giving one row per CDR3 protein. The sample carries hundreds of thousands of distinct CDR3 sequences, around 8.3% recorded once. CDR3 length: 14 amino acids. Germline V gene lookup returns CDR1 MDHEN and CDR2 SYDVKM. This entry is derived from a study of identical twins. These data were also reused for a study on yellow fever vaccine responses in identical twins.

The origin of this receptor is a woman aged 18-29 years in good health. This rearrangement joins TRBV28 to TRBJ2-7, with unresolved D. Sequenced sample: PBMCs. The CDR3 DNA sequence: TGTGCCAGCAGAACCGGGCTATCCTCCAACGAGCAGTACTTC. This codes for CASRTGLSSNEQYF.